Given below is one TCR beta chain in context. Its specificity is unknown. Quantitative 5'-RACE with molecular barcodes produced the TCR beta libraries. MiXCR was run by TCRdb on the 5' RACE reads, yielding one entry per CDR3 protein. The table records under 130,000 distinct CDR3 sequences, nearly 25% of them present only once. The sample is drawn from a study of CD8 T cells in ankylosing spondylitis. General study points: Disease-linked clones reportedly showed significant enrichment in matched ankylosing spondylitis synovial fluid. Previous work reported some of these motif variants in the synovial fluid and blood of reactive arthritis. Relatively scarce in peripheral blood, disease-linked clones were CD8+.

V was cut by 2 bases and J by 2 bases, with 9 bases left in between. The CDR3 covers 14 residues. Germline CDR1 is KGHSH and CDR2 is LQKENI. Material: synovial fluid, either unsorted or a sorted T cell fraction (not recorded which). The TCR comes from a male donor with ankylosing spondylitis. The chain has TRBV18 and TRBJ1-2; no firm D call. CDR3: CASSPGGQNYGYTF. The CDR3 DNA sequence: TGTGCCAGCTCACCAGGAGGGCAGAACTATGGCTACACCTTC.